The 5 T cell receptor beta chains below come from one sample, sequenced in a study of T-cell memory formation after mild COVID-19. TCRdb fed the 5' RACE reads into MiXCR, producing one record per CDR3 protein. The sample lists 150,000 to 200,000 distinct CDR3 sequences; around a tenth were seen once. The specimen sequenced was PBMCs or a T cell subset sorted from them (not recorded which). Source of these receptors: a man between 18 and 35 years old who had mild COVID-19 (a few samples of this study predate the infection). Cell type and time point are not known.

The chain employs TRBV18 and TRBJ2-2; 8 nucleotides line up with TRBD1. Germline V CDR1 and CDR2: KGHSH, LQKENI. The CDR3 consists of 17 residues. V gave up 0 bases and J gave up 1 base; unmatched junction bases: 4. The CDR3 spells CASSPPTGTGNTGELFF. The CDR3 bases are TGTGCCAGCTCACCACCGACGGGGACAGGGAACACCGGGGAGCTGTTTTTT.

This chain links TRBV20-1 with TRBJ1-2; D is uncertain. The CDR3 is made up of 10 amino acids. CDR1 and CDR2 (germline): DFQATT, SNEGSKA (reference sequence). Trimming left V 2 bases short and J 3 bases short, with 1 base between. The CDR3 protein is CSARHYGYTF. The DNA for the CDR3 is TGCAGTGCTAGACACTATGGCTACACCTTC.

The chain combines TRBV15 with TRBJ2-7, with D unresolved. The length of the CDR3 is 12 residues. Germline V gene data show CDR1 as LNHNV and CDR2 as YYDKDF (reference sequence). Deletions cut 0 bases from V and 12 bases from J, with 12 bases between. The CDR3 region is CATSRDGRPPYF. The CDR3, as DNA: TGTGCCACCAGCAGAGACGGACGTCCCCCGTACTTC.

This clonotype was detected a few times. The V and J genes are TRBV6-2 or TRBV6-3 and TRBJ2-7; D gene uncertain. V dropped 10 bases and J dropped 0 bases, with 13 bases sitting between them. This CDR3 is built from 13 residues. Germline CDR1 reads MNHEY; CDR2 reads SVGEGT. The CDR3 region has the DNA TGTGCCACCTCACGGACGGGCTCCTACGAGCAGTACGTC. Amino acid sequence: CATSRTGSYEQYV.

CDR3 nucleotides: TGTGCCACCGGAGGGGTTGGCTACGTC. It codes for CATGGVGYV. The chain carries TRBV15 and TRBJ2-7; D is perhaps TRBD2 (6 bases). The V gene lost 8 bases and the J gene lost 13 bases, with 12 bases spanning the gap. Germline values: CDR1 LNHNV, CDR2 YYDKDF (reference sequence). The CDR3 length is 9 residues.